One sample yielded the 5 T cell receptor beta chains listed below, sequenced in a study of radiotherapy plus CTLA-4 blockade in lung cancer. Here immunoSEQ multiplex PCR was the method, and the copy in TCRdb shows in-frame clones only, minus some. The sample carries about 35,000 clones, around 85% recorded once. The specimen comprised peripheral blood, sampled from a patient treated with radiotherapy plus ipilimumab. Every receptor here comes from a human donor with non-small cell lung cancer who had stable disease on radiotherapy plus ipilimumab.

The chain recombines TRBV7-2 with TRBJ2-3; D may be TRBD1 (6 bases). Trimming removed 1 base at V and 0 bases at J, with 8 bases between. The CDR3 has 15 residues. Germline CDR1 and CDR2: SGHTA and FQGNSA. This CDR3 is CASSLDQGSTDTQYF. The CDR3 DNA follows: TGTGCCAGCAGCTTAGACCAGGGGAGCACAGATACGCAGTATTTT.

In DNA, the CDR3 is TGTGCCAGCACTCTAGCGGGAGGGACCTACAATGAGCAGTTCTTC. It is translated as CASTLAGGTYNEQFF. The chain uses TRBV7-2 and TRBJ2-1; 12 nucleotides match TRBD2. The V and J ends lost 7 bases and 2 bases, in that order; junction bases with no gene match: 3. Per the germline V gene, CDR1 is SGHTA and CDR2 is FQGNSA. The CDR3 has 15 residues.

The chain couples TRBV28 to TRBJ2-1; TRBD2 matches 12 bases. J gave up 7 bases and V 3 bases, and 4 bases lay outside the gene matches. This CDR3 region has 15 residues. The germline V gene has CDR1 MDHEN and CDR2 SYDVKM. CDR3 DNA: TGTGCCAGCAGTTTGCTGACTAGCGGGAGTAATGAGCAGTTCTTC. This sequence encodes CASSLLTSGSNEQFF.

The V and J genes are TRBV2 and TRBJ2-3; TRBD2 agrees at 8 bases. The CDR3 runs to 14 residues. With V trimmed by 10 bases and J by 1 base, 7 bases remained unmatched. CDR1 SNHLY and CDR2 FYNNEI come from the germline V gene. The CDR3 sequence: CATKGTRGTDTQYF. DNA for the CDR3: TGTGCCACTAAAGGGACTAGGGGCACAGATACGCAGTATTTT.

With regard to this clone: Additional DNA sequences in this sample encode the identical CDR3. The chain is built from TRBV7-8 and TRBJ2-7; the match to TRBD2 covers 11 bases. V lost 5 bases to trimming and J lost 2 bases; unmatched junction nucleotides: 8. The CDR3 spans 16 residues. Germline V CDR1 and CDR2: SGHVS, FQNEAQ. The CDR3 DNA reads TGTGCCAGCAGCGCCCCGGGACTAGCGGTAACCTACGAGCAGTACTTC. It translates to CASSAPGLAVTYEQYF.